These 11 T cell receptor beta chains were sequenced from one sample in a study of T cells in Graves' hyperthyroidism and ophthalmopathy. The investigators amplified TCR beta CDR3 regions from RNA transcripts. In the first-round RT-PCR of the TCR CDR3, the HTBI primer set was used. TCRdb reprocessed the multiplex PCR reads with MiXCR, giving one entry per CDR3 protein. The sample consists of 700,000 or so distinct CDR3 sequences, 16% of them appearing once. Sequenced: blood. The receptors stem from a man between 18 and 29 years old with Graves' hyperthyroidism.

This clonotype was counted ten times or more. CDR3 region: CASSSPPGTASTDTQYF. In DNA, the CDR3 is TGTGCCAGCAGTTCCCCCCCCGGGACCGCTAGCACAGATACGCAGTATTTT. The chain combines TRBV12-3 or TRBV12-4 with TRBJ2-3; D might be TRBD1 or TRBD2, each matching 5 bases. The CDR3 extends over 17 amino acids. Between the trimmed V and J ends, which lost 4 bases and 0 bases, there was a span of 17 bases.

This clonotype has only a few counts. A junction boundary mismatches the germline segment, possibly from a read error. The gene calls are TRBV7-7 and TRBJ2-2, with 7 bases matching TRBD1. CDR3 length: 15 amino acids. The germline V gene encodes CDR1 SSHAT and CDR2 FNYEAQ (reference sequence). Written as DNA, the CDR3 is TGTGCTAGCAGCCGATCGAGACAGGGCACCGGGGAGCTGTTTTTT. Protein sequence: CASSRSRQGTGELFF.

The chain is built from TRBV24-1 and TRBJ2-5; D unclear. Germline V gene data show CDR1 as KGHDR and CDR2 as SFDVKD. This CDR3 spans 12 amino acids. V dropped 3 bases and J dropped 7 bases, with 8 bases sitting between them. CDR3 amino acids: CATSDPRGTQYF. CDR3 bases: TGTGCCACCAGTGATCCTCGAGGGACCCAGTACTTC.

CDR3 in DNA: TGTGCCAGCAGCACGGGGACTAGCGATTACAATGAGCAGTTCTTC. Translated: CASSTGTSDYNEQFF. The gene calls are TRBV14 and TRBJ2-1; 10 nucleotides agree with TRBD2. With V trimmed by 5 bases and J by 4 bases, 5 bases remained unmatched. Germline V gene data show CDR1 as SGHDN and CDR2 as FVKESK. The CDR3 runs to 15 residues.

This clonotype was recorded many times. V and J are TRBV11-3 and TRBJ2-1, with D possibly matching TRBD2 (5 bases). CDR1 is SGHNT, CDR2 YENEEA, per germline. Trimming shortened V by 2 bases and J by 8 bases, and 7 bases separated the two germline ends. This CDR3 comprises 12 residues. The DNA for the CDR3 is TGTGCCAGCAGCTTAACGGGATATGAGCAGTTCTTC. This encodes CASSLTGYEQFF.

This clonotype was detected a few times. The rearrangement joins TRBV28 to TRBJ1-1; 9 bases are shared with TRBD1. CDR1 is MDHEN, CDR2 SYDVKM, per germline. The CDR3 totals 13 residues. The V segment lost 4 bases and the J segment 3 bases; nucleotides outside the gene matches: 0. DNA of the CDR3: TGTGCCAGCAGTTGGACAGGGGACACTGAAGCTTTCTTT. This codes for CASSWTGDTEAFF.

V gene TRBV6-2 or TRBV6-3 combines with J gene TRBJ2-3; D call uncertain. Germline V CDR1 and CDR2: MNHEY, SVGEGT. The CDR3 covers 14 residues. V dropped 5 bases and J dropped 0 bases, with 9 bases sitting between them. The CDR3 DNA reads as TGTGCCAGCAGTCAGGTATCTAGCACAGATACGCAGTATTTT. It encodes CASSQVSSTDTQYF.

The chain recombines TRBV12-3 or TRBV12-4 with TRBJ2-3; no reliable D call. The V and J ends lost 6 bases and 8 bases respectively, with 15 bases between them. The CDR3 length is 13 residues. This CDR3 reads CASSRASSFTQYF. Here the CDR3 DNA reads TGTGCCAGCAGCCGCGCATCTTCGTTTACGCAGTATTTT.

Many counts were recorded for this clonotype. CDR3 coding DNA: TGTGCCAGCAGCATCCTCCAACGGGACGGCTACACCTTC. It codes for CASSILQRDGYTF. This rearrangement joins TRBV7-9 to TRBJ1-2; possible D gene TRBD1, 5 bases. CDR3 length: 13 amino acids. V was clipped by 5 bases and J by 8 bases, with 15 bases between them. The V gene's germline CDR1 is SEHNR and CDR2 FQNEAQ (reference sequence).

This clonotype was counted a single time. Compared with germline, one end of the junction differs, possibly owing to a read error. This chain joins TRBV2 and TRBJ2-7; D is unclear. The CDR3 is made up of 12 amino acids. CDR1 SNHLY and CDR2 FYNNEI come from the germline V gene. CDR3 loop: CAGSLTAYEQYF. CDR3 bases: TGTGCCGGCAGCCTTACAGCCTACGAGCAGTACTTC.

This clonotype was observed many times. V usage is TRBV7-8 and J usage is TRBJ2-5; perhaps TRBD1 as D (6 bases). The CDR3 contains 15 residues. Germline CDR1 reads SGHVS; CDR2 reads FQNEAQ. V shed 4 bases and J shed 5 bases, with 17 bases lying between them. Written as DNA, the CDR3 is TGTGCCAGCAGCTCCCTGACCAGGGGCGCGGAGACCCAGTACTTC. Its protein is CASSSLTRGAETQYF.